The 8 T cell receptor beta chains below come from one sample, sequenced in a study of vaccination effects on CD4 cells after COVID-19. These TCRs' antigens remain unknown. Profiled with immunoSEQ multiplex PCR; TCRdb holds only in-frame clones, not every one. The data show fewer than 25,000 clones, with around 66% seen just once and roughly 10% held by the top ten. Antigen-specific CD4+ T cell clonotypes were called by their expansion after viral peptide-pool culture in ViraFEST. Following a roughly 11-day culture, CD4+ T cells were purified. This sample comprised CD4+ T cells from PBMCs cultured with HCoV-229E spike peptides, obtained before COVID-19 vaccination. These receptors all stem from a human donor who received a COVID-19 vaccine.

The gene calls are TRBV9 and TRBJ1-5, with no clear D. This CDR3 comprises 15 residues. Germline V lookup: CDR1 SGDLS, CDR2 YYNGEE. V gave up 4 bases and J gave up 4 bases, with 15 bases separating them. The CDR3 bases are TGTGCCAGCAGCTCTACACCACAAAGTAATCAGCCCCAGCATTTT. Its protein is CASSSTPQSNQPQHF. Combining the CDR3 with reference TRBV9 and TRBJ1-5 gives the whole variable domain DSGVTQTPKHLITATGQRVTLRCSPRSGDLSVYWYQQSLDQGLQFLIQYYNGEERAKGNILERFSAQQFPDLHSELNLSSLELGDSALYFCASSSTPQSNQPQHFGDGTRLSIL.

This chain joins TRBV30 and TRBJ1-2, with D possibly TRBD1 on 6 matching bases. Trimming left V 4 bases short and J 4 bases short, with 16 bases between. The CDR3 has 14 residues. Per germline, CDR1 GTSNPN and CDR2 SVGIG (reference sequence). Here the CDR3 DNA reads TGTGCCTGGACTACACAGGGTAATAGCTATGGCTACACCTTC. Translated: CAWTTQGNSYGYTF.

CDR3 sequence: CAISEVLGGPSNEQFF. As DNA, the CDR3 is TGTGCCATCAGTGAGGTGCTTGGGGGGCCCTCCAATGAGCAGTTCTTC. The chain employs TRBV10-3 and TRBJ2-1; D is perhaps TRBD1 or TRBD2 (6 bases each). CDR3 length: 16 amino acids. Germline values: CDR1 ENHRY, CDR2 SYGVKD. V lost 2 bases, J lost 6 bases, and 17 bases lay in between.

This clone showed up just a few times. The gene calls are TRBV27 and TRBJ1-5; D is undetermined. V shed 5 bases and J shed 7 bases, with 18 bases lying between them. Germline lookup yields CDR1 MNHEY and CDR2 SMNVEV (reference sequence). CDR3 length: 15 amino acids. The CDR3 nucleotides are TGTGCCAGCAGTCCCGGACGGATCCCCGGGCAGCCCCAGCATTTT. Amino acids: CASSPGRIPGQPQHF.

The V call is TRBV5-1, the J call TRBJ1-2; 9 bases are shared with TRBD1. Unmatched junction bases numbered 4, after V lost 4 bases and J lost 0 bases. Germline assignment: CDR1 SGHRS and CDR2 YFSETQ. The length of the CDR3 is 15 residues. DNA of the CDR3: TGCGCCAGCAGCGAAAGACAGGGGGCTAACTATGGCTACACCTTC. It is translated as CASSERQGANYGYTF.

The rearrangement links TRBV3-1 (or the pseudogene TRBV3-2) to TRBJ1-1; TRBD1 is a possible D gene (5 bases). Trimming removed 4 bases from V and 3 bases from J, with 15 bases in between. Looked up from germline, CDR1 is LGHDT and CDR2 is YNNKEL (reference sequence). The CDR3 has 15 residues. The CDR3 region has the DNA TGTGCCAGCAGCCGTGGCTCAGGGTGGGACACTGAAGCTTTCTTT. Translation gives CASSRGSGWDTEAFF.

This chain joins TRBV14 and TRBJ1-6, with D possibly matching TRBD1 (5 bases). This CDR3 is built from 19 residues. Germline V gene sequence: CDR1 SGHDN, CDR2 FVKESK. V was cut by 1 base and J by 1 base, with 17 bases left in between. The CDR3 is CASSQVSGQGFSYNSPLHF. In nucleotides, the CDR3 is TGTGCCAGCAGCCAAGTATCCGGCCAGGGTTTTTCCTATAATTCACCCCTCCACTTT.

This clone was detected once. The chain links TRBV18 to TRBJ2-1; the match to TRBD2 covers 14 bases. The germline gives CDR1 KGHSH, CDR2 LQKENI. There are 16 residues in the CDR3. V trimming: 3 bases; J trimming: 4 bases; junction bases outside the gene matches: 2. The DNA of the CDR3 is TGTGCCAGCTCACCTAGACTAGCGGGGGGGTACAATGAGCAGTTCTTC. Protein: CASSPRLAGGYNEQFF.